The next 15 T cell receptor beta chains were all read from a single sample in a study of a mutant IDH1 vaccine in newly diagnosed glioma. These TCRs are of unknown antigen specificity. The time point is: week 11, during vaccination. Vaccinated patients received 300 ug of mutant IDH1 20-mer peptide per dose, with topical imiquimod. The assay was immunoSEQ multiplex PCR, and TCRdb's table has in-frame clones only and misses some. This table holds about 120,000 clones, over 75% found once. The sample here was PBMCs, taken from a glioma patient whose treatment included an IDH1 peptide vaccine. Source of these receptors: a man aged 40-50 years with glioma.

The chain is built from TRBV6-5 and TRBJ2-5; 11 bases are shared with TRBD2. V lost 6 bases and J lost 1; bases outside the gene matches: 4. Germline V lookup: CDR1 MNHEY, CDR2 SVGAGI. The CDR3 runs to 15 residues. The CDR3 sequence is CASSPTSGAQETQYF. CDR3 bases: TGTGCCAGCAGCCCGACTAGCGGGGCCCAAGAGACCCAGTACTTC.

The chain recombines TRBV19 with TRBJ1-3; the match to TRBD1 covers 10 bases. The V segment lost 9 bases and the J segment 0 bases; nucleotides outside the gene matches: 5. This CDR3 has 15 residues. CDR1 and CDR2 (germline): LNHDA, SQIVND (reference sequence). DNA of the CDR3: TGTGCCAGCCGGGACAGGGGAAACTCTGGAAACACCATATATTTT. Protein product: CASRDRGNSGNTIYF. Full variable domain (missing parts from reference TRBV19 and TRBJ1-3): DGGITQSPKYLFRKEGQNVTLSCEQNLNHDAMYWYRQDPGQGLRLIYYSQIVNDFQKGDIAEGYSVSREKKESFPLTVTSAQKNPTAFYLCASRDRGNSGNTIYFGEGSWLTVV.

The J gene is TRBJ2-7, the V gene TRBV6-5; 7 positions agree with TRBD2. The CDR3 is 13 residues long. V shed 6 bases and J 1 base; nucleotides not matched to a gene: 3. Germline lookup yields CDR1 MNHEY and CDR2 SVGAGI. The CDR3 nucleotides are TGTGCCAGCAGCCTCGGGGGGTCCTACGAGCAGTACTTC. It translates to CASSLGGSYEQYF.

Turning to this clone: The sample contains more than one DNA sequence encoding this CDR3. The chain joins TRBV5-1 to TRBJ1-3; TRBD1 might be the D (6 bases). Germline lookup yields CDR1 SGHRS and CDR2 YFSETQ. CDR3 length: 15 amino acids. The V gene lost 0 bases and the J gene lost 2 bases, with 9 bases spanning the gap. CDR3 coding DNA: TGCGCCAGCAGCTTGGGACAGGTACCTGGAAACACCATATATTTT. Translated, it gives CASSLGQVPGNTIYF.

V is TRBV6-5 and J is TRBJ1-6; D remains ambiguous. The CDR3 contains 14 residues. Per germline, CDR1 MNHEY and CDR2 SVGAGI. V was pared by 5 bases and J by 0 bases, with 5 bases between. The CDR3 spells CASSRSSYNSPLHF. The CDR3 DNA follows: TGTGCCAGCAGTCGTAGCTCCTATAATTCACCCCTCCACTTT.

The table lists this clone with a few counts. The CDR3, as DNA: TGTGCCAGCAGCCAACTTGACAGTGGCTATGGCTACACCTTC. Its translation: CASSQLDSGYGYTF. This chain uses TRBV14 with TRBJ1-2; a possible D gene is TRBD1 (5 bases). V was pared by 2 bases and J by 4 bases, with 11 bases between. CDR1 is SGHDN, CDR2 FVKESK, per germline. There are 14 residues in the CDR3.

This clone was counted a few times. This chain connects TRBV10-1 to TRBJ2-7; 7 bases are shared with TRBD1. Germline trimming cut 6 bases from V and 3 bases from J; bases unmatched to any gene: 5. Germline V gene sequence: CDR1 WNHNN, CDR2 SYGVQD (reference sequence). CDR3 size: 13 residues. In nucleotides, the CDR3 is TGCGCCAGCAGCCCCGGGACAGACTACGAGCAGTACTTC. Protein product: CASSPGTDYEQYF.

The chain is built from TRBV5-1 and TRBJ2-1; 9 bases are a match to TRBD2. With V trimmed by 4 bases and J by 7 bases, 9 bases remained unmatched. Germline-derived CDR1 and CDR2 are SGHRS and YFSETQ. The CDR3 runs to 15 residues. In DNA, the CDR3 is TGCGCCAGCAGCCCTCAAGCGGGAGGACGGAATGAGCAGTTCTTC. It is translated as CASSPQAGGRNEQFF.

V is TRBV6-1 and J is TRBJ1-6, with a tentative D call TRBD1 (6 bases). The germline V gene encodes CDR1 MNHNS and CDR2 SASEGT. The CDR3 extends over 15 amino acids. Trimming left V 2 bases short and J 7 bases short, with 12 bases between. In nucleotides, the CDR3 is TGTGCCAGCAGTGAACTGGGCAGGGGCAATTCACCCCTCCACTTT. Amino acid sequence: CASSELGRGNSPLHF.

This clone appeared a few times. The chain employs TRBV19 and TRBJ2-5, with TRBD1 as a possible D gene (6 bases). The CDR3 has 13 amino acids. Germline V lookup: CDR1 LNHDA, CDR2 SQIVND (reference sequence). Trimming removed 6 bases at V and 7 bases at J, with 15 bases between. The CDR3 region is CASRDRDLGTQYF. The CDR3 DNA reads as TGTGCCAGTAGGGACAGAGATCTGGGGACCCAGTACTTC. Full variable domain (missing parts from reference TRBV19 and TRBJ2-5): DGGITQSPKYLFRKEGQNVTLSCEQNLNHDAMYWYRQDPGQGLRLIYYSQIVNDFQKGDIAEGYSVSREKKESFPLTVTSAQKNPTAFYLCASRDRDLGTQYFGPGTRLLVL.

In DNA, the CDR3 is TGTGCCAGCCGAGCAGGGAGTTCCTATGGCTACACCTTC. This encodes CASRAGSSYGYTF. The rearrangement uses TRBV2 and TRBJ1-2, with a tentative D call TRBD1 (5 bases). The CDR3 extends over 13 amino acids. Trimming pared 8 bases from V and 4 bases from J, leaving 14 bases between. Per germline, CDR1 SNHLY and CDR2 FYNNEI.

The V call is TRBV5-6, the J call TRBJ2-6; the D is unclear. This CDR3 is 16 amino acids long. V dropped 4 bases and J dropped 0 bases, with 11 bases sitting between them. The V gene's germline CDR1 is SGHDT and CDR2 YYEEEE. CDR3 residues: CASSPTTISGANVLTF. The CDR3 coding sequence is TGTGCCAGCAGCCCCACCACCATCTCTGGGGCCAACGTCCTGACTTTC.

The chain employs TRBV7-8 and TRBJ1-2; no clear D. V was shortened by 1 base and J by 4 bases, with 7 bases between the two germline ends. From germline, CDR1 is SGHVS and CDR2 FQNEAQ. CDR3 length: 13 amino acids. CDR3 bases: TGTGCCAGCAGCTTAGGAGGAAGCTATGGCTACACCTTC. This codes for CASSLGGSYGYTF.

The V and J genes are TRBV10-1 and TRBJ1-6; 10 positions match TRBD1. The CDR3 spans 14 residues. The V and J ends lost 2 bases and 9 bases, in that order; junction bases with no gene match: 1. Germline lookup yields CDR1 WNHNN and CDR2 SYGVQD (reference sequence). The CDR3 reads CASSEGQGVSPLHF. The CDR3, as DNA: TGCGCCAGCAGTGAGGGACAGGGGGTTTCACCCCTCCACTTT.

The chain is built from TRBV27 and TRBJ1-4; the D is unclear. Germline loops: CDR1 MNHEY, CDR2 SMNVEV (reference sequence). Trimming removed 3 bases from V and 0 bases from J, with 8 bases in between. The CDR3 spans 15 residues. For the CDR3, the DNA is TGTGCCAGCAGTTTCAACAGCGCAACTAATGAAAAACTGTTTTTT. Amino acid sequence: CASSFNSATNEKLFF.